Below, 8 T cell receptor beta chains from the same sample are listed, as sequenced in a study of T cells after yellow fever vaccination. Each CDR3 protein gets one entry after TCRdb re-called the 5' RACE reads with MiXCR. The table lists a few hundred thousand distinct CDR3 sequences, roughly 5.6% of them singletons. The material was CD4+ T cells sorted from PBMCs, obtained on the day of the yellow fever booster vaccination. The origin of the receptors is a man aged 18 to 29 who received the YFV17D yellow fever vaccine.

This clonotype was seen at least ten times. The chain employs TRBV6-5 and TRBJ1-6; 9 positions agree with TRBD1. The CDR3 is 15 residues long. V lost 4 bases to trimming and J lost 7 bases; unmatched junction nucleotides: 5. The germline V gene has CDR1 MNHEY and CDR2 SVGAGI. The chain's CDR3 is CASSWDRDGNSPLHF. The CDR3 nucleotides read TGTGCCAGCAGTTGGGACAGGGACGGGAATTCACCCCTCCACTTT.

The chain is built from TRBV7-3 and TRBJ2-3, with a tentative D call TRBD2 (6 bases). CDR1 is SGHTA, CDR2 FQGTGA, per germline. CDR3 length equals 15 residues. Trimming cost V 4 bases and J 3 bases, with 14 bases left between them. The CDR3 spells CASSSGGMGTDTQYF. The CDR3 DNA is TGTGCCAGCAGCTCCGGGGGTATGGGAACAGATACGCAGTATTTT.

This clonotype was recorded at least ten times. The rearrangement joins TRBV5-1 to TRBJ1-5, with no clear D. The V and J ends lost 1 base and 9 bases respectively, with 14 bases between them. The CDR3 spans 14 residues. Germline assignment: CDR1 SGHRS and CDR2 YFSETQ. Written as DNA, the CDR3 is TGCGCCAGCAGCTTGCGAAGGATTTTATGGCCCCAGCATTTT. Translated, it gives CASSLRRILWPQHF.

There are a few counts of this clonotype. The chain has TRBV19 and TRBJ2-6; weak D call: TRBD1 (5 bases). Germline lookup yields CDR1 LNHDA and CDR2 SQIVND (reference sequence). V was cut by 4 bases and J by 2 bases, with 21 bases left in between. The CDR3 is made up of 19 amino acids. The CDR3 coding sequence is TGTGCCAGTAGTAGACTTCCTTCCCTTCAGGGTACTGGGGCCAACGTCCTGACTTTC. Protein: CASSRLPSLQGTGANVLTF.

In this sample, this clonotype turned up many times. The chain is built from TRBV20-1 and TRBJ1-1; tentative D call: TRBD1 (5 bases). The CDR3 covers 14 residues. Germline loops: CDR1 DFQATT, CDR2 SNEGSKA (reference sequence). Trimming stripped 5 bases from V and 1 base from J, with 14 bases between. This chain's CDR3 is CSAGGGNSNTEAFF. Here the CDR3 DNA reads TGCAGTGCTGGGGGAGGCAACTCGAACACTGAAGCTTTCTTT.

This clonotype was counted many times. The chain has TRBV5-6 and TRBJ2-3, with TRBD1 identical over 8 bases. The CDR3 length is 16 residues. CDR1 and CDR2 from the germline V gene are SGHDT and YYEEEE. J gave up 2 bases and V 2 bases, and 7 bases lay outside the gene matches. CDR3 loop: CASSFPTGEFTDTQYF. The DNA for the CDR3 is TGTGCCAGCAGCTTTCCGACAGGGGAATTCACAGATACGCAGTATTTT.

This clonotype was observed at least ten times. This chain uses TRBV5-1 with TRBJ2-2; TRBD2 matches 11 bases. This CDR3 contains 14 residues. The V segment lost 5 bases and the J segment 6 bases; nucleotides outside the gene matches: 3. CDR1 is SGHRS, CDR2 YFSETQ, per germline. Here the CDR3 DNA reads TGCGCCAGCAGGGGACTAGCGGTCGCCGGGGAGCTGTTTTTT. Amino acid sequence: CASRGLAVAGELFF.

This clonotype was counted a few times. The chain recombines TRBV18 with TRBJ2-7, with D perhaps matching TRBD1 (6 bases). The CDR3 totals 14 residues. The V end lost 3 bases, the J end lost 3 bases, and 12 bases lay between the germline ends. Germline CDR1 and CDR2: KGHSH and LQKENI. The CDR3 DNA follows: TGTGCCAGCTCACCTCTACAGGGATTCTACGAGCAGTACGTC. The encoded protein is CASSPLQGFYEQYV.